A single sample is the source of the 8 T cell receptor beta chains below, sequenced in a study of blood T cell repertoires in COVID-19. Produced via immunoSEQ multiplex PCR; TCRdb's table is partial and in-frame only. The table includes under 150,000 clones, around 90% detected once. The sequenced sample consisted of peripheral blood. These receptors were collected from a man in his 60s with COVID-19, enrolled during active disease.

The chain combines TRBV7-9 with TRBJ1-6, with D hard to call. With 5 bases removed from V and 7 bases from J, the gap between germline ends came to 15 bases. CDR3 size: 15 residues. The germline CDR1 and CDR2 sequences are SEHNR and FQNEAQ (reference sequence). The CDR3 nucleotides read TGTGCCAGCAGCCTAGTTGGAGGAGTCAATTCACCCCTCCACTTT. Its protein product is CASSLVGGVNSPLHF.

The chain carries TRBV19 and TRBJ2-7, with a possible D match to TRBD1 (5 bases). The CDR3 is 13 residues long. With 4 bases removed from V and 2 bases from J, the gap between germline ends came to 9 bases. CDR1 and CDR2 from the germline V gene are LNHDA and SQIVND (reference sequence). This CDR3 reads CASSSTGAYEQYF. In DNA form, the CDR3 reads TGTGCCAGTAGTAGTACAGGAGCCTACGAGCAGTACTTC.

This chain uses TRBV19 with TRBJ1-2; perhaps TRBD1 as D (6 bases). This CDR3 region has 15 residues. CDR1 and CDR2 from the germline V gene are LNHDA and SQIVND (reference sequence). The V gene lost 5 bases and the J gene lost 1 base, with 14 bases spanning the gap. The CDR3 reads CASSVVLGGNYGYTF. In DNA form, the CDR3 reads TGTGCCAGTAGTGTCGTTTTAGGGGGTAACTATGGCTACACCTTC. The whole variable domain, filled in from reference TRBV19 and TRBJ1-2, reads DGGITQSPKYLFRKEGQNVTLSCEQNLNHDAMYWYRQDPGQGLRLIYYSQIVNDFQKGDIAEGYSVSREKKESFPLTVTSAQKNPTAFYLCASSVVLGGNYGYTFGSGTRLTVV.

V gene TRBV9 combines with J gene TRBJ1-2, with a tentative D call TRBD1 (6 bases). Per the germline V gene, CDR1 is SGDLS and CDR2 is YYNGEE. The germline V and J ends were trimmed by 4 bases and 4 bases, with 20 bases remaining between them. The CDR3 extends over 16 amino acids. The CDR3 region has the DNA TGTGCCAGCAGCCCGCGACAGGCCGTCGGGTTCTATGGCTACACCTTC. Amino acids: CASSPRQAVGFYGYTF.

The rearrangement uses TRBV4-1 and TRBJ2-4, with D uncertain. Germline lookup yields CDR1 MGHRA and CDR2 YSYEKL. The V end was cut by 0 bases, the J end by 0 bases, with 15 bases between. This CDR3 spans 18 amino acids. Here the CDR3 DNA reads TGCGCCAGCAGCCAAGATTTCGCGGTAAACCTAGCCAAAAACATTCAGTACTTC. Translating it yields CASSQDFAVNLAKNIQYF.

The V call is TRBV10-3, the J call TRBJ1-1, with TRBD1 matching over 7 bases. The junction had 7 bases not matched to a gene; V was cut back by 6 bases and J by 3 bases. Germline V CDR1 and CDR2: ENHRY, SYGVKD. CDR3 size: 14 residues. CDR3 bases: TGTGCCATCAGCTTCACAGGGGCCCACACTGAAGCTTTCTTT. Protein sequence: CAISFTGAHTEAFF.

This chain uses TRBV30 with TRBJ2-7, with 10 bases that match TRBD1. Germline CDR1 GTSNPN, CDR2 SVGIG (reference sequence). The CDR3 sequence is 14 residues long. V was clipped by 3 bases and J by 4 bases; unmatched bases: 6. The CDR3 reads CAWRRTGGAYEQYF. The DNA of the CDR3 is TGTGCCTGGAGGCGGACAGGGGGAGCTTACGAGCAGTACTTC.

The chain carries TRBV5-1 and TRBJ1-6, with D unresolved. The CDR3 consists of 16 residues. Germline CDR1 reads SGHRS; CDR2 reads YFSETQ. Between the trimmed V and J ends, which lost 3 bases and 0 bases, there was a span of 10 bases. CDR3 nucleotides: TGCGCCAGCAGCTCGCCTACGGGCTCCTATAATTCACCCCTCCACTTT. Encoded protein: CASSSPTGSYNSPLHF.